A selection of T cell receptor beta chains follows, all from one sample in a study of Ad26.COV2.S vaccination and SARS-CoV-2 variants. TCRdb's copy holds only in-frame clones and misses some; the assay was immunoSEQ multiplex PCR. The sample contains approximately 410,000 clones, roughly 90% of which appear only once. The specimen was peripheral blood, collected in a trial of Ad26.COV2.S vaccine versus placebo. Receptor source: a person between 18 and 60 years old who received the Ad26.COV2.S COVID-19 vaccine or a placebo. Both conserved end residues are part of each CDR3. Fields, in order: J gene, V gene, clone size, D gene, CDR3 DNA, CDR3 protein. A D gene is named only where the DNA matches it firmly. The listing skips clone size in some rows; elsewhere it reads once, few, many or a size class.

TRBJ1-5,TRBV4-3,once,.,TGCGCCAGCAGCCACCTCTACCCCCCCCATAGCAATCAGCCCCAGCATTTT,CASSHLYPPHSNQPQHF
TRBJ2-7,TRBV27,once,.,TGTGCCAGCAGGGGCCCCCTGGGATTGGGCGAGCAGTACTTC,CASRGPLGLGEQYF
TRBJ2-7,TRBV28,.,.,TGTGCCACCTCCATATTCCCTTCCTACGAGCAGTACTTC,CATSIFPSYEQYF
TRBJ1-1,TRBV29-1,.,.,TGCAGCGTTCTCAGGGAGAACACTGAAGCTTTCTTT,CSVLRENTEAFF
TRBJ2-2,TRBV25-1,.,.,TGTGCCAGCAGTGAATTGGGTAGGGGCCCGAACACCGGGGAGCTGTTTTTT,CASSELGRGPNTGELFF
TRBJ2-7,TRBV18,.,.,TGTGCCAGCTCACCACGTCGTCAGATCACCTACTACTACGAGCAGTACTTC,CASSPRRQITYYYEQYF
TRBJ2-7,TRBV7-2,once,.,TGTGCCAGCACCGGCAACACAGGGGCGGGAACCTACGAGCAGTACTTC,CASTGNTGAGTYEQYF
TRBJ1-3,TRBV18,.,.,TGTGCCAGCTCACCGTTTAGGCAGGGAGACGGAAACACCATATATTTT,CASSPFRQGDGNTIYF
TRBJ2-7,TRBV12-3/TRBV12-4,.,.,TGTGCCAGCAGTTTGCAGGGCGAGCAGTACTTC,CASSLQGEQYF
TRBJ2-2,TRBV19,.,TRBD2,TGTGCCAGTAGTAGGGGACTAGCGGGGACTTACACCGGGGAGCTGTTTTTT,CASSRGLAGTYTGELFF
TRBJ1-2,TRBV7-2,.,.,TGTGCCAGCAGCTTAGCAGGGAACTATGGCTACACCTTC,CASSLAGNYGYTF
TRBJ1-2,TRBV27,.,.,TGTGCCAGCAGTTTAGACAGTGCCCCGGGAGGCTACACCTTC,CASSLDSAPGGYTF
TRBJ2-3,TRBV5-1,once,TRBD1,TGCGCCAGCAGCGCGAGGACAGGGGGCACAGATACGCAGTATTTT,CASSARTGGTDTQYF
TRBJ1-1,TRBV28,.,.,TGTGCCAGCAGTTTCTATTCACGGATGAACACTGAAGCTTTCTTT,CASSFYSRMNTEAFF
TRBJ2-1,TRBV19,.,TRBD2,TGTGCCAGTAGTAGTTCGGGGGGGCCGTCGCAGTTCTTC,CASSSSGGPSQFF
TRBJ1-6,TRBV20-1,.,TRBD1,TGCAGTGCTAGTACGGGACAGGGTGATTCACCCCTCCACTTT,CSASTGQGDSPLHF
TRBJ1-1,TRBV30,.,.,TGTGCCTGCACGCAGGGCAGGGGGAACACTGAAGCTTTCTTT,CACTQGRGNTEAFF
TRBJ1-2,TRBV7-9,.,.,TGTGCCAGCAGCTTAACGGTTGACTATGGCTACACCTTC,CASSLTVDYGYTF
TRBJ2-7,TRBV15,.,.,TGTGCCACCAGCAGAGAGGGTCCTGGTGTAGACGAGCAGTACTTC,CATSREGPGVDEQYF